The rows below give T cell receptor beta chains drawn from one sample of a study of cytomegalovirus exposure and HLA in healthy donors. Using immunoSEQ multiplex PCR, the repertoire was profiled, and TCRdb retains in-frame clones only, with some absent. The sample records about 95,000 clones, 75% to 90% being singletons. Sequencing was performed on PBMCs. The receptor set was obtained from a man aged 18 to 30 in good health and CMV-seropositive. The CDR3 runs from the conserved cysteine through the conserved F or W. A D gene is named only where the DNA matches it firmly. Rows may omit the clone size; those that give it use once, few, many or a size class.

J gene	clone size	V gene	D gene	CDR3 protein	CDR3 DNA
TRBJ2-7	once	TRBV28	TRBD1	CASSLLPRQGLFYEQYF	TGTGCCAGCAGTCTTCTCCCTCGACAGGGTCTCTTCTACGAGCAGTACTTC
TRBJ1-4	-	TRBV18	-	CASSPSLLPEKLFF	TGTGCCAGCTCACCATCCTTACTTCCTGAAAAACTGTTTTTT
TRBJ1-2	-	TRBV9	TRBD1	CASSVAIRGPYGYTF	TGTGCCAGCAGCGTAGCTATCAGGGGGCCCTATGGCTACACCTTC
TRBJ2-7	-	TRBV27	TRBD2	CASRPRGAYEQYF	TGTGCCAGCAGACCGCGGGGGGCGTACGAGCAGTACTTC
TRBJ2-7	few	TRBV10-2	-	CASTDSSYEQYF	TGCGCCAGCACCGACAGCAGCTACGAGCAGTACTTC
TRBJ2-5	-	TRBV18	-	CASSPGAGQETQYF	TGTGCCAGCTCACCAGGAGCAGGGCAAGAGACCCAGTACTTC
TRBJ2-7	-	TRBV6-1	-	CASSEESLAGLIFYEQYF	TGTGCCAGCAGTGAAGAATCCCTCGCGGGCCTAATTTTTTACGAGCAGTACTTC
TRBJ2-3	-	TRBV27	-	CASSLSPREEGTDTQYF	TGTGCCAGCAGTTTATCACCCAGGGAGGAAGGCACAGATACGCAGTATTTT
TRBJ2-3	-	TRBV11-2	-	CASSLGLASSQDTQYF	TGTGCCAGCAGCTTAGGTCTAGCTAGCTCACAAGATACGCAGTATTTT
TRBJ2-1	-	TRBV14	TRBD2	CASSRTSGNEQFF	TGTGCCAGCAGCCGGACTAGCGGCAATGAGCAGTTCTTC
TRBJ1-5	-	TRBV6-5	TRBD1	CASSEDREAQPQHF	TGTGCCAGCAGCGAGGACAGGGAGGCTCAGCCCCAGCATTTT
TRBJ1-5	-	TRBV19	-	CASSLSADSAYQPQHF	TGTGCCAGTAGTTTATCTGCTGACAGCGCGTATCAGCCCCAGCATTTT
TRBJ2-5	-	TRBV18	-	CASSPMKGGETQYF	TGTGCCAGCTCTCCCATGAAAGGCGGGGAGACCCAGTACTTC
TRBJ1-5	-	TRBV6-1	-	CASSERGSRGIHF	TGTGCCAGCAGTGAAAGGGGGAGCCGTGGAATCCATTTT
TRBJ1-5	-	TRBV6-1	-	CASVPSGASNQPQHF	TGTGCCAGCGTACCGTCAGGGGCTTCGAATCAGCCCCAGCATTTT
TRBJ1-5	-	TRBV19	TRBD1	CASTVSGQGNQPQHF	TGTGCCAGTACTGTCTCGGGACAGGGGAATCAGCCCCAGCATTTT
TRBJ1-2	few	TRBV4-2	-	CASSQDLQKNYGYTF	TGTGCCAGCAGCCAAGATCTTCAGAAAAACTATGGCTACACCTTC